This passage covers 5 T cell receptor beta chains from one sample sequenced in a study of blood T cell repertoires in COVID-19. Data came from immunoSEQ multiplex PCR; TCRdb stores just in-frame clones and leaves some out. Among fewer than 130,000 clones listed, about 85% were seen once. Sequenced sample: peripheral blood. These receptors were obtained from a human donor in a cohort sampled during active COVID-19.

DNA for the CDR3: TGTGCCAGCAGTATCGGAGCGGGAAACACCATATATTTT. Encoded protein: CASSIGAGNTIYF. The chain uses TRBV6-6 and TRBJ1-3, with unresolved D. The CDR3 spans 13 residues. Germline V gene lookup returns CDR1 MNHNY and CDR2 SVGAGI (reference sequence). V was pared by 5 bases and J by 4 bases, with 9 bases between.

The chain combines TRBV19 with TRBJ1-4; no clear D. CDR3 size: 14 residues. Looked up from germline, CDR1 is LNHDA and CDR2 is SQIVND (reference sequence). Trimming left V 6 bases short and J 0 bases short, with 8 bases between. CDR3 protein: CASSPEATNEKLFF. In DNA form, the CDR3 reads TGTGCCAGTAGCCCAGAAGCAACTAATGAAAAACTGTTTTTT.

This chain uses TRBV3-1 (or the pseudogene TRBV3-2) with TRBJ1-5; 7 bases are shared with TRBD1. The CDR3 is 15 amino acids. Looked up from germline, CDR1 is LGHDT and CDR2 is YNNKEL (reference sequence). With V trimmed by 4 bases and J by 2 bases, 5 bases remained unmatched. CDR3 protein: CASSRRQGGNQPQHF. The CDR3, as DNA: TGTGCCAGCAGCCGGAGACAGGGTGGCAATCAGCCCCAGCATTTT.

The rearrangement links TRBV19 to TRBJ2-1, with D possibly being TRBD1 (6 bases). From germline, CDR1 is LNHDA and CDR2 SQIVND (reference sequence). Trimming took off 9 bases at V and 7 bases at J, with 19 bases between the two ends. The CDR3 has 14 residues. The CDR3 bases are TGTGCCAGCGAGGTTTGGGGTACAGGGAATGAGCAGTTCTTC. Translation: CASEVWGTGNEQFF.

This clone came up once. The V call is TRBV19, the J call TRBJ2-5; unclear D gene. The CDR3 length is 14 residues. Trimming pared 2 bases from V and 2 bases from J, leaving 9 bases between. The V gene's germline CDR1 is LNHDA and CDR2 SQIVND (reference sequence). The CDR3 DNA sequence: TGTGCCAGTAGTATAATCGCAGGACAAGAGACCCAGTACTTC. Its protein is CASSIIAGQETQYF.